This TCR beta chain was obtained from a study of OX40 agonist ivuxolimab in advanced cancers. Study-wide background: Patients were dosed with the agonistic anti-OX40 (CD134) antibody ivuxolimab. Whole-study results and caveats: Expanded clones tended on average to be more numerous among CD8+ T cells than CD4+.

Only in-frame clones appear in the TCRdb table, and some are missing; sequencing was by immunoSEQ multiplex PCR. This sample has fewer than 70,000 clones, with roughly nine tenths found just once. Patients with autoimmune history or systemic immunosuppression were excluded. Germline V gene data show CDR1 as SGHNT and CDR2 as YYREEE (reference sequence). CDR3 length equals 13 residues. Trimming cost V 0 bases and J 8 bases, with 11 bases left between them. For this clone: Antigen: not known.

This chain uses TRBV5-4 with TRBJ1-2; D uncertain. The sample was CD4+ or CD8+ T cells sorted from blood, taken in a trial of the OX40 agonist ivuxolimab. The TCR sequence derives from an adult with an advanced solid tumor such as melanoma, head and neck, liver or kidney cancer. This CDR3 is CASSLGAEKGYTF. Here the CDR3 DNA reads TGTGCCAGCAGCTTGGGTGCCGAGAAGGGCTACACCTTC.